The rows below give T cell receptor beta chains drawn from one sample of a study of radiation and T cells in renal cell carcinoma. The protocol was immunoSEQ multiplex PCR, while the TCRdb copy is restricted to in-frame clones and leaves out a portion. Of roughly 150,000 clones in the sample, roughly 86% are singletons; the top ten hold approximately 13%. Sequencing used blood, obtained from a patient whose treatment included radiotherapy and nephrectomy. The receptors originated from a woman between 45 and 60 years old with renal cell carcinoma. The CDR3 runs from the conserved cysteine through the conserved F or W. D genes are given only for firm matches. Part of the rows lack a size; the others show once, few, many or a class for expanded clones.

J gene | D gene | clone size | V gene | CDR3 protein | CDR3 DNA
TRBJ2-5 | . | . | TRBV19 | CASSILVSGEETQYF | TGTGCCAGTAGTATTCTAGTCAGCGGTGAAGAGACCCAGTACTTC
TRBJ2-1 | . | . | TRBV27 | CASSLSVAGPKYNEQFF | TGTGCCAGCAGTTTATCTGTGGCGGGGCCTAAATACAATGAGCAGTTCTTC
TRBJ1-1 | . | . | TRBV5-1 | CASSKGRVETDTEAFF | TGCGCCAGCAGCAAGGGACGGGTTGAAACGGACACTGAAGCTTTCTTT
TRBJ1-4 | . | . | TRBV19 | CASSILQGSEKLFF | TGTGCCAGTAGTATCTTGCAGGGGTCTGAAAAACTGTTTTTT
TRBJ2-5 | TRBD1 | . | TRBV18 | CASSPTGGGETQYF | TGTGCCAGCTCACCGACAGGGGGAGGAGAGACCCAGTACTTC
TRBJ1-5 | . | . | TRBV5-1 | CASSLAGGDHQPQHF | TGCGCCAGCAGCTTGGCGGGCGGGGATCATCAGCCCCAGCATTTT
TRBJ2-1 | . | . | TRBV19 | CASSIGGGNEQFF | TGTGCCAGTAGTATAGGAGGGGGGAATGAGCAGTTCTTC
TRBJ1-1 | . | . | TRBV18 | CASSPGGDTEAFF | TGTGCCAGCTCACCAGGAGGGGACACTGAAGCTTTCTTT
TRBJ2-3 | TRBD2 | . | TRBV7-2 | CASSSQTSGPSTDTQYF | TGTGCCAGCAGCTCACAGACTAGCGGGCCTAGCACAGATACGCAGTATTTT
TRBJ2-1 | TRBD2 | . | TRBV2 | CASRGLAGGHNEQFF | TGTGCCAGCAGGGGACTAGCGGGGGGACACAATGAGCAGTTCTTC
TRBJ2-1 | TRBD2 | . | TRBV10-3 | CATETFVVVAGGVNNEQFF | TGTGCCACCGAAACCTTCGTAGTCGTGGCGGGGGGTGTCAACAATGAGCAGTTCTTC
TRBJ1-1 | . | . | TRBV15 | CATSSMAGRAEAFF | TGTGCCACCAGCAGTATGGCAGGTAGGGCTGAAGCTTTCTTT
TRBJ2-5 | TRBD2 | . | TRBV19 | CASSIDTSGRGTQYF | TGTGCCAGTAGTATAGATACTAGCGGGCGGGGGACCCAGTACTTC
TRBJ1-5 | . | . | TRBV19 | CASSTPGPTNQPQHF | TGTGCCAGTAGTACCCCGGGGCCGACTAATCAGCCCCAGCATTTT
TRBJ1-1 | . | . | TRBV11-2 | CASSLDRFYPEAFF | TGTGCCAGCAGCTTAGACCGGTTCTACCCTGAAGCTTTCTTT
TRBJ1-1 | . | . | TRBV4-2 | CASSTQMNTEAFF | TGTGCCAGCAGCACCCAGATGAACACTGAAGCTTTCTTT
TRBJ1-2 | . | . | TRBV5-1 | CASSLAQGSIGGYTF | TGCGCCAGCAGCTTGGCCCAGGGATCTATAGGAGGCTACACCTTC
TRBJ1-2 | TRBD1 | few | TRBV5-5 | CASSLQGAYGYTF | TGTGCCAGCAGCTTACAGGGGGCTTATGGCTACACCTTC
TRBJ2-7 | . | . | TRBV6-1 | CASSEWDWGEQYF | TGTGCCAGCAGTGAATGGGACTGGGGCGAGCAGTACTTC
TRBJ2-3 | . | few | TRBV7-2 | CASSQDYTDTQYF | TGTGCCAGCAGCCAGGACTACACAGATACGCAGTATTTT
TRBJ2-1 | TRBD1 | . | TRBV6-5 | CASSYDVGGEQFF | TGTGCCAGCAGTTACGATGTAGGGGGCGAGCAGTTCTTC
TRBJ2-3 | . | . | TRBV20-1 | CSGASTDTQYF | TGCAGTGGCGCTAGCACAGATACGCAGTATTTT
TRBJ1-5 | . | . | TRBV6-1 | CASSEVGTWGQPQHF | TGTGCCAGCAGTGAAGTGGGGACTTGGGGCCAGCCCCAGCATTTT
TRBJ1-1 | . | . | TRBV19 | CASSIWGEVTEAFF | TGTGCCAGTAGTATATGGGGGGAGGTCACTGAAGCTTTCTTT
TRBJ1-5 | . | few | TRBV30 | CAWSVGTGNQPQHF | TGTGCCTGGAGTGTAGGTACGGGCAATCAGCCCCAGCATTTT
TRBJ2-5 | TRBD1 | . | TRBV7-2 | CASSPIRGQETQYF | TGTGCCAGCAGCCCTATCAGGGGGCAAGAGACCCAGTACTTC
TRBJ1-1 | . | . | TRBV2 | CASSETTALMNTEAFF | TGTGCCAGCAGTGAAACGACGGCCCTCATGAACACTGAAGCTTTCTTT
TRBJ1-2 | TRBD1 | . | TRBV6-5 | CASSYTGQQRDGYTF | TGTGCCAGCAGTTACACGGGACAGCAGAGAGATGGCTACACCTTC
TRBJ1-5 | TRBD1 | . | TRBV6-6 | CASTAAGTGNQPQHF | TGTGCCAGCACGGCTGCCGGGACAGGCAATCAGCCCCAGCATTTT
TRBJ2-1 | TRBD1 | once | TRBV29-1 | CSVDRQGAYNEQFF | TGCAGCGTTGATAGACAGGGAGCCTACAATGAGCAGTTCTTC
TRBJ1-1 | . | . | TRBV25-1 | CASSPPGNTEAFF | TGTGCCAGCAGCCCCCCGGGGAACACTGAAGCTTTCTTT
TRBJ2-5 | . | . | TRBV10-2 | CASSDRGRVGKTQYF | TGCGCCAGCAGTGATAGAGGCAGGGTCGGGAAGACCCAGTACTTC
TRBJ1-1 | . | . | TRBV7-9 | CASSPLMNTEAFF | TGTGCCAGCAGCCCGCTGATGAACACTGAAGCTTTCTTT
TRBJ1-3 | . | . | TRBV6-5 | CASTLDSGNTIYF | TGTGCCAGCACCCTCGACTCTGGAAACACCATATATTTT
TRBJ2-5 | TRBD2 | . | TRBV19 | CASSPSGGGETQYF | TGTGCCAGTAGTCCCTCTGGGGGAGGGGAGACCCAGTACTTC
TRBJ1-4 | . | . | TRBV19 | CASSNINEKLFF | TGTGCCAGTAGTAACATTAATGAAAAACTGTTTTTT
TRBJ1-1 | . | medium-sized | TRBV6-1 | CAISEFRDTDLNTEAFF | TGTGCCATCAGTGAGTTCCGGGACACAGACCTGAACACTGAAGCTTTCTTT
TRBJ2-1 | . | . | TRBV18 | CASSPWGAKDNEQFF | TGTGCCAGCTCACCATGGGGGGCGAAAGACAATGAGCAGTTCTTC
TRBJ1-1 | . | . | TRBV6-6 | CASSYGGKNTEAFF | TGTGCCAGCAGTTACGGGGGAAAGAACACTGAAGCTTTCTTT
TRBJ1-2 | . | . | TRBV5-1 | CASSSDGAYGYTF | TGCGCCAGCAGCTCGGACGGCGCCTATGGCTACACCTTC
TRBJ1-5 | . | . | TRBV4-3 | CASSLYRASNQPQHF | TGCGCCAGCAGCCTTTACAGGGCTAGCAATCAGCCCCAGCATTTT
TRBJ2-5 | TRBD1 | . | TRBV12-5 | CASGQQGTQFQYF | TGTGCTAGTGGACAACAGGGGACACAGTTTCAGTACTTC
TRBJ1-1 | . | . | TRBV7-3 | CASSSSTGRNEAFF | TGTGCCAGCAGCTCCTCCACCGGACGGAACGAAGCTTTCTTT
TRBJ2-7 | . | . | TRBV14 | CASSQGPGLAREAGRYEQYF | TGTGCCAGCAGCCAAGGACCGGGTTTGGCCCGGGAAGCTGGTCGCTACGAGCAGTACTTC
TRBJ2-5 | . | . | TRBV7-3 | CASSPAGRGETQYF | TGTGCCAGCAGCCCCGCAGGGAGAGGGGAGACCCAGTACTTC
TRBJ1-1 | . | . | TRBV7-2 | CASSLDRGEAFF | TGTGCCAGCAGCTTAGATCGGGGAGAAGCTTTCTTT